Listed below are T cell receptor beta chains from one sample, sequenced in a study of T cell repertoires in ileal Crohn's disease. The protocol was immunoSEQ multiplex PCR, while the TCRdb copy is restricted to in-frame clones and leaves out a portion. This table holds about 13,000 clones, around two thirds found once. Input material: ileal tissue. These receptors came from an adult with Crohn's disease. The CDR3 runs from the conserved cysteine through the conserved F or W. D genes are given only for firm matches.

j_call,v_call,d_call,cdr3_aa
TRBJ1-6,TRBV5-4,TRBD1,CASSLAGQGHSPLHF
TRBJ2-1,TRBV5-1,NA,CASSLSVGGYNEQFF
TRBJ1-1,TRBV10-3,NA,CAISLDGGSEAFF
TRBJ2-5,TRBV29-1,NA,CSLETVGGTQYF
TRBJ2-5,TRBV4-1,TRBD2,CASSRGTSGGETQYF
TRBJ1-4,TRBV28,TRBD1,CASSLTGVREKLFF
TRBJ2-7,TRBV10-1,NA,CASSESLDSNEQYF
TRBJ1-6,TRBV6-6,NA,CASSYPRDQYSPLHF
TRBJ2-6,TRBV30,NA,CAFMISGANVLTF
TRBJ1-4,TRBV5-1,NA,CASRAGKEKLFF
TRBJ1-5,TRBV5-5,NA,CASSLEGHSNQPQHF
TRBJ2-7,TRBV6-1,NA,CASRGETYEQYF
TRBJ1-2,TRBV5-1,NA,CASSLGTVDYGYTF
TRBJ2-1,TRBV7-8,TRBD1,CASSLASGGAANEQFF
TRBJ2-7,TRBV27,NA,CASSAGRPYEQYF
TRBJ2-5,TRBV18,TRBD1,CASSQGAGETQYF
TRBJ2-1,TRBV7-9,NA,CASSSIGIRSNEQFF
TRBJ2-5,TRBV5-6,TRBD2,CASSRTSGGYQETQYF
TRBJ1-2,TRBV7-8,NA,CASSKDRNYGYTF
TRBJ1-1,TRBV10-3,NA,CAIRGDTEAFF
TRBJ2-1,TRBV10-2,TRBD2,CASSERLAGASSYNEQFF
TRBJ1-2,TRBV5-8,NA,CASSLQGNYGYTF
TRBJ2-1,TRBV11-3,NA,CASSLFQNSLRVHEQFF
TRBJ1-4,TRBV30,NA,CATEGGGEKLFF
TRBJ1-1,TRBV11-1,NA,CASSTQGGRVTEAFF
TRBJ1-5,TRBV7-8,NA,CASSPGESHPPQHF
TRBJ1-1,TRBV2,NA,CASRVGFLEAFF
TRBJ2-2,TRBV2,TRBD1,CAITGTEITGELFF